These 21 T cell receptor beta chains were all obtained from the same sample, sequenced in a study of regulatory T cells in long-lasting Graves disease. In building TCR beta libraries, iRepertoire HTBI primers were used together with Arm-PCR of CDR3 regions. One entry per CDR3 protein results from TCRdb running MiXCR on the multiplex PCR reads. This table holds about 660,000 distinct CDR3 sequences, around 32% found once. Documented time point: persistent/refractory GD, antithyroid drugs over 5 years with positive TRAb. Generation of the TCR library employed RNA extracted from PBMCs. Source: peripheral blood mononuclear cells (PBMCs), taken when the disease was refractory, from a patient treated with antithyroid drugs. Receptors were obtained from a female donor with Graves disease.

V is TRBV5-1 and J is TRBJ2-1; no clear D. The CDR3 sequence is 12 residues long. V dropped 0 bases and J dropped 10 bases, with 8 bases sitting between them. Germline V gene data show CDR1 as SGHRS and CDR2 as YFSETQ. Here the CDR3 DNA reads TGCGCCAGCAGCTTGGTTGCGGAAGAGCAGTTCTTC. Protein sequence: CASSLVAEEQFF.

This clonotype has just a few counts. This chain uses TRBV6-2 or TRBV6-3 with TRBJ1-5; D unclear. V dropped 7 bases and J dropped 2 bases, with 6 bases sitting between them. The V gene's germline CDR1 is MNHEY and CDR2 SVGEGT. CDR3 size: 12 residues. Here the CDR3 reads CASKSGNQPQHF. The CDR3 DNA reads as TGTGCCAGCAAGAGCGGCAATCAGCCCCAGCATTTT.

This clonotype was counted at least ten times. The chain couples TRBV12-3 or TRBV12-4 to TRBJ1-5; D is possibly TRBD1 (5 bases). The CDR3 is made up of 14 amino acids. V lost 1 base to trimming and J lost 7 bases, with 11 bases between them. The CDR3 region has the DNA TGTGCCAGCAGTTTAGGGGGGAGTTGGCAGCCCCAGCATTTT. This codes for CASSLGGSWQPQHF.

The J gene is TRBJ1-1, the V gene TRBV6-5; the D gene is possibly TRBD1 (5 bases). The length of the CDR3 is 17 residues. V lost 1 base to trimming and J lost 0 bases, with 15 bases between them. The germline gives CDR1 MNHEY, CDR2 SVGAGI. The CDR3 sequence is CASSYLQGDPLNTEAFF. In DNA, the CDR3 is TGTGCCAGCAGTTACTTGCAGGGAGATCCCTTGAACACTGAAGCTTTCTTT.

The rearrangement uses TRBV28 and TRBJ2-2; TRBD2 matches at 7 bases. V lost 5 bases and J lost 5; bases outside the gene matches: 11. Germline assignment: CDR1 MDHEN and CDR2 SYDVKM. The CDR3 has 16 residues. DNA of the CDR3: TGTGCCAGCAGTCCCGGCGGGGGTGGTAAAACCGGGGAGCTGTTTTTT. This codes for CASSPGGGGKTGELFF.

This clonotype was found a few times. The genes are TRBV7-3 and TRBJ1-1; D not resolved. This CDR3 has 14 amino acids. V lost 4 bases to trimming and J lost 3 bases, with 12 bases between them. Germline CDR1 reads SGHTA; CDR2 reads FQGTGA. CDR3 nucleotide sequence: TGTGCCAGCAGCTCCGGGCTGACGGACACTGAAGCTTTCTTT. Translating it yields CASSSGLTDTEAFF. The entire variable domain, with the rest obtained from reference TRBV7-3 and TRBJ1-1, is as follows: GAGVSQTPSNKVTEKGKYVELRCDPISGHTALYWYRQSLGQGPEFLIYFQGTGAADDSGLPNDRFFAVRPEGSVSTLKIQRTERGDSAVYLCASSSGLTDTEAFFGQGTRLTVV.

Comment on this clonotype: This may come from a read error, since a much larger clone is one base off. The chain has TRBV6-9 and TRBJ1-1; D ambiguous. This CDR3 contains 14 residues. V was shortened by 3 bases and J by 3 bases, with 11 bases between the two germline ends. The germline CDR1 and CDR2 sequences are MNHGY and SVAAGI. CDR3 coding DNA: TGTGCCAGCAGTTACTTTGAGACCGACACTGAAGCTTTCTTT. Translating gives CASSYFETDTEAFF.

Only one count was recorded for this clonotype. The chain links TRBV5-6 to TRBJ1-1; D possibly corresponds to TRBD1 (6 bases). Germline lookup yields CDR1 SGHDT and CDR2 YYEEEE. V lost 0 bases and J 5 bases, leaving 17 bases between the germline ends. The CDR3 runs to 16 residues. The CDR3 DNA follows: TGTGCCAGCAGCTTGGCCGGTGGGGGCGGGAGGACTGAAGCTTTCTTT. The encoded protein is CASSLAGGGGRTEAFF. Looking up the rest from reference TRBV5-6 and TRBJ1-1 gives the full variable domain: DAGVTQSPTHLIKTRGQQVTLRCSPKSGHDTVSWYQQALGQGPQFIFQYYEEEERQRGNFPDRFSGHQFPNYSSELNVNALLLGDSALYLCASSLAGGGGRTEAFFGQGTRLTVV.

The gene calls are TRBV10-1 and TRBJ1-1; D is ambiguous. The CDR3 length is 13 residues. Trimming cost V 4 bases and J 1 base, with 7 bases left between them. The germline CDR1 and CDR2 sequences are WNHNN and SYGVQD (reference sequence). The CDR3 DNA sequence: TGCGCCAGCAGTGTCAGCCCGAACACTGAAGCTTTCTTT. Translating it yields CASSVSPNTEAFF.

This clonotype has a count of ten or more. The chain couples TRBV28 to TRBJ1-2; D possibly corresponds to TRBD1 (6 bases). CDR1 is MDHEN, CDR2 SYDVKM, per germline. The CDR3 contains 14 residues. The V end was cut by 1 base, the J end by 4 bases, with 10 bases between. The CDR3 protein is CASSLLGAGYGYTF. The CDR3 DNA follows: TGTGCCAGCAGTTTATTGGGGGCCGGCTATGGCTACACCTTC.

This clonotype came up many times. The CDR3 DNA reads TGTGCCAGCAGTTTATTTCGGACGGTTGCAACTAATGAAAAACTGTTTTTT. Its protein product is CASSLFRTVATNEKLFF. This chain uses TRBV28 with TRBJ1-4, with unresolved D. Germline V gene sequence: CDR1 MDHEN, CDR2 SYDVKM. The CDR3 has 17 residues. V shed 1 base and J shed 0 bases, with 12 bases lying between them. Combining the CDR3 with reference TRBV28 and TRBJ1-4 gives the whole variable domain DVKVTQSSRYLVKRTGEKVFLECVQDMDHENMFWYRQDPGLGLRLIYFSYDVKMKEKGDIPEGYSVSREKKERFSLILESASTNQTSMYLCASSLFRTVATNEKLFFGSGTQLSVL.

The V and J genes are TRBV20-1 and TRBJ1-2; a weak D match, TRBD1 (6 bases). Germline V lookup: CDR1 DFQATT, CDR2 SNEGSKA (reference sequence). The V and J ends lost 2 bases and 4 bases respectively, with 14 bases between them. There are 14 residues in the CDR3. As DNA, the CDR3 is TGCAGTGCTAGACAGACAGGAGCCTTCTATGGCTACACCTTC. Translated, it gives CSARQTGAFYGYTF.

The gene calls are TRBV30 and TRBJ1-2, with D maybe TRBD1 (5 bases). Trimming stripped 0 bases from V and 4 bases from J, with 12 bases between. The CDR3 length is 14 residues. Germline CDR1 and CDR2: GTSNPN and SVGIG (reference sequence). The CDR3 is CAWSVLAGRYGYTF. The CDR3 bases are TGTGCCTGGAGTGTACTGGCAGGGCGCTATGGCTACACCTTC.

This clonotype has at least ten counts. The chain combines TRBV11-2 with TRBJ1-4; D is undetermined. With 3 bases removed from V and 7 bases from J, the gap between germline ends came to 9 bases. CDR3 length equals 13 residues. From germline, CDR1 is SGHAT and CDR2 FQNNGV. The CDR3 DNA reads TGTGCCAGCAGCTTGAGAGGGTTTGAAAAACTGTTTTTT. As protein: CASSLRGFEKLFF.

The chain joins TRBV19 to TRBJ1-1; TRBD1 is a possible D gene (5 bases). Germline V CDR1 and CDR2: LNHDA, SQIVND (reference sequence). The CDR3 is 15 amino acids. V lost 7 bases, J lost 1 base, and 16 bases lay in between. The CDR3 sequence: CASTPGKGRNTEAFF. As DNA, the CDR3 is TGTGCCAGTACCCCAGGTAAGGGACGGAACACTGAAGCTTTCTTT.

This clonotype has a handful of counts. The chain carries TRBV12-3 or TRBV12-4 and TRBJ2-4, with 8 positions matching TRBD2. The CDR3 covers 16 residues. After removal of 8 bases from V and 0 bases from J, the junction contained 9 bases not matched to a gene. In nucleotides, the CDR3 is TGTGCCAGCGGATCGACGGGAGGGCCAGCCAAAAACATTCAGTACTTC. It yields the protein CASGSTGGPAKNIQYF.

The chain links TRBV14 to TRBJ1-1, with a weak D call TRBD1 (5 bases). V dropped 2 bases and J dropped 4 bases, with 14 bases sitting between them. The CDR3 is made up of 15 amino acids. The germline CDR1 and CDR2 sequences are SGHDN and FVKESK. This CDR3 reads CASSQPTVWATEAFF. The CDR3 region has the DNA TGTGCCAGCAGCCAACCGACAGTCTGGGCCACTGAAGCTTTCTTT.

This clonotype was seen ten or more times. The chain has TRBV2 and TRBJ1-4, with D unclear. V was cut by 4 bases and J by 3 bases, with 6 bases left in between. The CDR3 consists of 13 residues. The germline CDR1 and CDR2 sequences are SNHLY and FYNNEI. CDR3 DNA sequence: TGTGCCAGCAGTGTGTGGGCTAATGAAAAACTGTTTTTT. Its translation: CASSVWANEKLFF.

This clonotype was observed a few times. CDR3 loop: CATSLAGGGYEQYF. The CDR3 DNA reads TGCGCCACCTCCCTAGCGGGAGGGGGATACGAGCAGTACTTC. This sequence joins TRBV10-2 and TRBJ2-7; 12 bases line up with TRBD2. CDR3 size: 14 residues. CDR1 WSHSY and CDR2 SAAADI come from the germline V gene. Trimming at V came to 10 bases and at J to 4 bases, leaving 8 bases not matched to a gene.

The J gene is TRBJ2-7, the V gene TRBV28; D gene unclear. The CDR3 totals 14 residues. Germline V gene lookup returns CDR1 MDHEN and CDR2 SYDVKM. Trimming stripped 6 bases from V and 3 bases from J, with 15 bases between. Written as DNA, the CDR3 is TGTGCCAGCAGCCCGCCCGGGCCCGGCTACGAGCAGTACTTC. Its protein product is CASSPPGPGYEQYF.

The V gene is TRBV20-1, the J gene TRBJ2-2; 8 bases are shared with TRBD2. The CDR3 has 15 residues. V was clipped by 3 bases and J by 1 base; unmatched bases: 4. CDR1 and CDR2 from the germline V gene are DFQATT and SNEGSKA (reference sequence). The CDR3 region is CSASRSGRNTGELFF. The CDR3 DNA is TGCAGTGCTAGCCGCAGCGGGAGGAACACCGGGGAGCTGTTTTTT.